These 10 T cell receptor beta chains share one sample of origin, sequenced in a study of blood T cell repertoires in COVID-19. Some clones are missing from TCRdb's copy, which holds only in-frame ones; the method was immunoSEQ multiplex PCR. The data contain under 200,000 clones, approximately 91% of them singletons. Sequenced input: peripheral blood. The receptors here all came from a man aged 18 to 29 with acute or convalescent COVID-19.

The chain recombines TRBV5-1 with TRBJ2-4; maybe TRBD1 (5 bases). This CDR3 has 13 amino acids. Trimming stripped 4 bases from V and 4 bases from J, with 9 bases between. Germline V lookup: CDR1 SGHRS, CDR2 YFSETQ. CDR3 DNA: TGCGCCAGCAGCAACACAGGAAAAAACATTCAGTACTTC. Translated: CASSNTGKNIQYF.

The gene calls are TRBV7-9 and TRBJ2-1; tentatively, D is TRBD2 (5 bases). Trimming removed 2 bases from V and 10 bases from J, with 12 bases in between. The CDR3 sequence is 13 residues long. Germline CDR1 is SEHNR and CDR2 is FQNEAQ (reference sequence). The CDR3 bases are TGTGCCAGCAGCTTAAGCGGACTTCGAGAGCAGTTCTTC. Its translation is CASSLSGLREQFF. The variable domain in full, completed from reference TRBV7-9 and TRBJ2-1, reads DTGVSQNPRHKITKRGQNVTFRCDPISEHNRLYWYRQTLGQGPEFLTYFQNEAQLEKSRLLSDRFSAERPKGSFSTLEIQRTEQGDSAMYLCASSLSGLREQFFGPGTRLTVL.

This clone was seen a handful of times. The CDR3 reads CASSIRLMNTEAFF. DNA for the CDR3: TGTGCCAGTAGTATAAGACTCATGAACACTGAAGCTTTCTTT. The rearrangement links TRBV19 to TRBJ1-1; D uncertain. CDR1 is LNHDA and CDR2 is SQIVND in the germline V gene (reference sequence). The V end lost 2 bases, the J end lost 0 bases, and 7 bases lay between the germline ends. There are 14 residues in the CDR3. The entire variable domain, with the rest obtained from reference TRBV19 and TRBJ1-1, is as follows: DGGITQSPKYLFRKEGQNVTLSCEQNLNHDAMYWYRQDPGQGLRLIYYSQIVNDFQKGDIAEGYSVSREKKESFPLTVTSAQKNPTAFYLCASSIRLMNTEAFFGQGTRLTVV.

The genes are TRBV5-1 and TRBJ1-4, with 10 bases identical to TRBD1. This CDR3 has 15 amino acids. Germline lookup yields CDR1 SGHRS and CDR2 YFSETQ. The ends lost 0 bases at V and 13 bases at J; junction bases unmatched: 9. The CDR3, as DNA: TGCGCCAGCAGCTTGGACGGGACAGGGGATCGCGGACTGTTTTTT. Its translation is CASSLDGTGDRGLFF.

The chain couples TRBV6-5 to TRBJ2-7; maybe TRBD1 (6 bases). CDR3 size: 15 residues. V was cut by 7 bases and J by 5 bases, with 21 bases left in between. Germline V gene lookup returns CDR1 MNHEY and CDR2 SVGAGI. In DNA, the CDR3 is TGTGCCAGCAATAACGGGATGGGGGCACCCCACGAGCAGTACTTC. It codes for CASNNGMGAPHEQYF.

The chain couples TRBV27 to TRBJ2-2, with TRBD1 as a possible D gene (6 bases). V gave up 2 bases and J gave up 2 bases, with 15 bases separating them. CDR3 length equals 17 residues. Germline V gene data show CDR1 as MNHEY and CDR2 as SMNVEV (reference sequence). DNA for the CDR3: TGTGCCAGCAGTTTAGGGACAAGCTTATTTAACACCGGGGAGCTGTTTTTT. This codes for CASSLGTSLFNTGELFF.

Regarding this clone: Within the sample, other DNA sequences also encode this same CDR3. The chain links TRBV5-1 to TRBJ1-2; the D gene is possibly TRBD1 (5 bases). The germline gives CDR1 SGHRS, CDR2 YFSETQ. This CDR3 is built from 14 residues. The V and J ends lost 1 base and 5 bases respectively, with 12 bases between them. CDR3 nucleotide sequence: TGCGCCAGCAGCTTGTCGGGAGGGGATTATGGCTACACCTTC. This encodes CASSLSGGDYGYTF.

The chain has TRBV20-1 and TRBJ2-1; 12 bases map to TRBD2. Germline loops: CDR1 DFQATT, CDR2 SNEGSKA (reference sequence). With 3 bases clipped from V and 9 bases from J, the junction kept 12 bases outside the gene matches. This CDR3 spans 16 amino acids. DNA for the CDR3: TGCAGTGCTAGTAAGACTAGCGGGGGCCGTTCGACTGAGCAGTTCTTC. This encodes CSASKTSGGRSTEQFF.

The V call is TRBV6-5, the J call TRBJ1-2, with D uncertain. The CDR3 runs to 13 residues. The germline V gene encodes CDR1 MNHEY and CDR2 SVGAGI. V was clipped by 4 bases and J by 4 bases, with 10 bases between them. The CDR3 DNA follows: TGTGCCAGCAGTTTGGGCAGAATCTATGGCTACACCTTC. It codes for CASSLGRIYGYTF.

The chain uses TRBV6-5 and TRBJ2-2; weak D call: TRBD2 (5 bases). V was trimmed by 8 bases and J by 0 bases, leaving 13 bases between them. The V gene's germline CDR1 is MNHEY and CDR2 SVGAGI. The CDR3 is 15 amino acids. The CDR3, as DNA: TGTGCCAGCGGGAGCCCGTTTTCGAACACCGGGGAGCTGTTTTTT. Translation: CASGSPFSNTGELFF.